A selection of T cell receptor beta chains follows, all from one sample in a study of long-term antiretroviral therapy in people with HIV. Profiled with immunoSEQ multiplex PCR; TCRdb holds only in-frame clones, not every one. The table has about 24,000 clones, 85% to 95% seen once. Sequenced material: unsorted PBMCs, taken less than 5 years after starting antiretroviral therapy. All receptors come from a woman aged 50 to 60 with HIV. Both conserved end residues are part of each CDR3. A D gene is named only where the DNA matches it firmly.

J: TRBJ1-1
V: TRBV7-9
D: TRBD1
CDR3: CASSLGGTGVEYTEAFF

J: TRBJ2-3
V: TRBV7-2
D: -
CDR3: CASSPVASYGTYTQYF

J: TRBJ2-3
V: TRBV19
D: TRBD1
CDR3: CASSMDGQGSDTQYF

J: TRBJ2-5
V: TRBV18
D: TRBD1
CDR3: CASSPRTGLTETQYF

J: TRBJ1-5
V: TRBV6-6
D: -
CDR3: CASSPQGGQPQHF

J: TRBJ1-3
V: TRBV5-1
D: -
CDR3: CASSPDRPGNTIYF

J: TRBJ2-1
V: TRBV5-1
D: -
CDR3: CASSLAPSSYNEQFF

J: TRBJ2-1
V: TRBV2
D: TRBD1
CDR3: CASSEGTGGLNEQFF

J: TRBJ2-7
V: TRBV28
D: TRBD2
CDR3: CASSLPGLAVIYEQYF

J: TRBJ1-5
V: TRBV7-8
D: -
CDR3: CASSLGGGQPQHF

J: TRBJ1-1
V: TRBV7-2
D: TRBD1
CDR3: CASSRDRGNTEAFF

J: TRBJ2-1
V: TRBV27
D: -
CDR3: CASSFSGNEQFF

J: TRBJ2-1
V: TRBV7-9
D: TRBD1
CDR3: CASSHPGQPSYNEQFF

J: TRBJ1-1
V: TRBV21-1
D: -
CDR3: CASRLHAFF

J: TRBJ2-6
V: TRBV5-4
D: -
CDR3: CASSPGHNSGANVLTF

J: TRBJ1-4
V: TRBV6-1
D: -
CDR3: CASSDLPSPTNEKLFF

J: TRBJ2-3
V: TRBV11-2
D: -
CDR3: CASSFAGSNTDTQYF

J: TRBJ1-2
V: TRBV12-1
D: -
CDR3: CASSGPLRRETNYGYTF

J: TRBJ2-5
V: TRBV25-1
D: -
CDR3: CASSLTVGTQYF

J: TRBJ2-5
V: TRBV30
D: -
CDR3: CAWSRVVGETQYF

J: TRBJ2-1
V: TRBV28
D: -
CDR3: CASVSEGSYNEQFF

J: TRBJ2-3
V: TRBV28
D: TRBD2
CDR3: CASRGLAGVSDTQYF

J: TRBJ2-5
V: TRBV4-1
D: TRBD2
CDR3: CASSQGTSGPRGTQYF

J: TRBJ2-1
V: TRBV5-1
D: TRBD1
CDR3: CASTQGQVDGEQFF

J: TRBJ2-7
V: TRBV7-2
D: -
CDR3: CASSLDSSRQIYEQYF

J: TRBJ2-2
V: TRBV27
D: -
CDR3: CASRDHQANTGELFF

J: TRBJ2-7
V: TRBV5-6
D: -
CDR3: CASSLSERTYEQYF

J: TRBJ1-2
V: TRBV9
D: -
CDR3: CASSVGPSSDRYGYTF

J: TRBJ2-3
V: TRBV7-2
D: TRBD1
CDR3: CASSRDRGADTQYF

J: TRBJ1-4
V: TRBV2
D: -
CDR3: CASSEWDGGYEKLFF

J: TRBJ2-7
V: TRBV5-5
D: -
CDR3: CASSKDSSSYEQYF

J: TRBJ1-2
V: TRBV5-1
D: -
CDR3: CASSLLLGSDPNGYTF

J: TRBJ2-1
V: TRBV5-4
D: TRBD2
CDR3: CASSRYSSGRNNEQFF

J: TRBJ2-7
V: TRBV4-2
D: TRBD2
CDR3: CASSPTGLAGNYEQYF

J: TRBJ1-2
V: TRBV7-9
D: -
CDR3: CASSLATNYGYTF

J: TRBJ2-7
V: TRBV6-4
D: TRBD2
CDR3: CASSYSLAEYEQYF

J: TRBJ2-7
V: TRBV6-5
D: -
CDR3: CASSYGRGADEQYF

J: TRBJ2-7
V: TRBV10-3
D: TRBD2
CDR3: CAIQMREGHVAYEQYF

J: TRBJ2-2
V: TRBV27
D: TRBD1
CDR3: CASSTTLWAGGNTGELFF

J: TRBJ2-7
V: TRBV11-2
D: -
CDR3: CASSLALAYEQYF

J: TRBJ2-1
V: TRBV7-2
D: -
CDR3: CASSFSRDYEQFF

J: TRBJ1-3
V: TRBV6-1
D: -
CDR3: CASSEWGSGSGNTIYF

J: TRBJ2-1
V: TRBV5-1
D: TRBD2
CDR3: CASSYGLADNEQFF

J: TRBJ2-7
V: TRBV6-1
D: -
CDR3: CASSEEWAYEQYF

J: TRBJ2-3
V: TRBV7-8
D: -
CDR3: CASSPVGSPPAF

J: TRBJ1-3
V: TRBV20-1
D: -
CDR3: CSARGGDTIYF

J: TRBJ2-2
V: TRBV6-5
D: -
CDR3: CASSTTRNAGELFF

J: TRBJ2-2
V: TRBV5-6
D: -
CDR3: CASSLWTGELFF

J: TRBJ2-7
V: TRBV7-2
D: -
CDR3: CASSLAQGFYEQYF

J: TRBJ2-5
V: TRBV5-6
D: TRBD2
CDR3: CASSLPGLAGGETQYF

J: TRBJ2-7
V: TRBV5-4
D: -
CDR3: CASSSSRDISYEQYF

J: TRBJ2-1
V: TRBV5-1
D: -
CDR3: CASSWGGQGLDEQFF

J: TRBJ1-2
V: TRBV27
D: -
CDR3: CASLGLSGYTF